This T cell receptor beta chain was identified in a study of cytomegalovirus exposure and HLA in healthy donors. Concerning this clone itself: Its antigen is as yet unknown.

Measured with immunoSEQ multiplex PCR; TCRdb has only the in-frame clones, and not every one. Of 150,000 to 200,000 clones in the sample, about 90% are singletons; the top ten hold around 2.7%. Findings and caveats of the study: According to a later analysis, TCR clusters from the first cohort tended to co-occur in the 120 or so validation repertoires.

The specimen was PBMCs. The receptor was derived from a woman under 30 in good health and CMV-seropositive.

The CDR3 reads CSVEGLAGWVNEQFF. The DNA of the CDR3 is TGCAGCGTTGAAGGTTTGGCAGGGTGGGTCAATGAGCAGTTCTTC. The chain is built from TRBV29-1 and TRBJ2-1; the D gene is possibly TRBD1 (5 bases). The length of the CDR3 is 15 residues. Trimming left V 1 base short and J 6 bases short, with 16 bases between. In germline, CDR1 is SQVTM, CDR2 ANQGSEA.